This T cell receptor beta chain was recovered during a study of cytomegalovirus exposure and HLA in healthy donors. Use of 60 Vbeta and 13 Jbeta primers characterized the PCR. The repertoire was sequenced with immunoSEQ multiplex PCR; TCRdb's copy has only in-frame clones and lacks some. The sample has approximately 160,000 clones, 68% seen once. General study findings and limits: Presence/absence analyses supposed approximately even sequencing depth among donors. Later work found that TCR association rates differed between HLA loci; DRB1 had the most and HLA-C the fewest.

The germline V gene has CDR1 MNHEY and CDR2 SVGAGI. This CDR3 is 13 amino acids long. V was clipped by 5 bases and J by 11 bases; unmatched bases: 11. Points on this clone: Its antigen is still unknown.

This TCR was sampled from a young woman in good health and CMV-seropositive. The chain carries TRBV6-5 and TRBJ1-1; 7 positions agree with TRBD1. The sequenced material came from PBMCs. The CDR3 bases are TGTGCCAGCAGTACCACGACAGGGATTGGGGCTTTCTTT. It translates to CASSTTTGIGAFF.